The sequence of this TCR beta chain was determined in a study of Ad26.COV2.S vaccination and SARS-CoV-2 variants. Treatment given: roughly 19 received Ad26.COV2.S at low or high dose, single or two shots; about 5 received placebo; per-sample allocation not given. Samples came from day 63 after the first vaccine or placebo injection. CDR1 and CDR2 from the germline V gene are SQVTM and ANQGSEA. CDR3 size: 14 residues. The germline V and J ends were trimmed by 5 bases and 6 bases, with 17 bases remaining between them. Profiled with immunoSEQ multiplex PCR; TCRdb holds only in-frame clones, not every one. The sample yields about 410,000 clones, roughly nine tenths seen once.

The source of this sequence is a person aged 18-60 years who received the Ad26.COV2.S COVID-19 vaccine or a placebo. The starting material was peripheral blood, obtained in a trial of Ad26.COV2.S vaccine versus placebo. This sequence joins TRBV29-1 and TRBJ2-1; tentatively, D is TRBD1 (5 bases). CDR3 protein: CSVISLGHFNEQFF. The CDR3 DNA sequence: TGCAGCGTTATCAGCTTGGGGCATTTCAATGAGCAGTTCTTC.